This passage covers 6 T cell receptor beta chains from one sample sequenced in a study of blood T cells in healthy people across ages. It was with a sample-barcoded 5' primer and a J-beta primer mix that a second PCR of about 6 to 11 cycles was run. TCRdb redid the calling of the 5' RACE reads with MiXCR, one entry per CDR3 protein. The data show approximately 770,000 distinct CDR3 sequences, more than 45% seen once. Specimen: blood. These receptors came from a man aged 25 to 40 in good health.

V usage is TRBV10-3 and J usage is TRBJ1-6; D might be TRBD1 (5 bases). The CDR3 is 13 residues long. Germline CDR1 and CDR2: ENHRY and SYGVKD. Trimming removed 5 bases at V and 10 bases at J, with 12 bases between. The CDR3 DNA is TGTGCCATCAGTCCGGGGCGGGAATCACCCCTCCACTTT. Translation: CAISPGRESPLHF.

In nucleotides, the CDR3 is TGTGCCAGCAGCTCAGTGGGGTGGGGCTACAATGAGCAGTTCTTC. Translated, it gives CASSSVGWGYNEQFF. This chain connects TRBV28 to TRBJ2-1; no firm D call. There are 15 residues in the CDR3. The V gene lost 6 bases and the J gene lost 3 bases, with 15 bases spanning the gap. Germline V gene sequence: CDR1 MDHEN, CDR2 SYDVKM.

This clonotype was counted once. The chain employs TRBV20-1 and TRBJ1-2; D gene ambiguous. In germline, CDR1 is DFQATT, CDR2 SNEGSKA (reference sequence). This CDR3 is 14 amino acids long. V dropped 3 bases and J dropped 4 bases, with 15 bases sitting between them. For the CDR3, the DNA is TGCAGTGCTAGTAGACGTCAGGAGGTCTATGGCTACACCTTC. Its protein product is CSASRRQEVYGYTF.

The rearrangement links TRBV15 to TRBJ2-3; weak D call: TRBD2 (5 bases). Between the trimmed V and J ends, which lost 0 bases and 1 base, there was a span of 11 bases. The CDR3 sequence is 16 residues long. CDR1 is LNHNV, CDR2 YYDKDF, per germline (reference sequence). CDR3 DNA: TGTGCCACCAGCAGAGATCCGGGGAGCGGCACAGATACGCAGTATTTT. This sequence encodes CATSRDPGSGTDTQYF.

This clonotype was counted between two and nine times. The genes are TRBV3-1 and TRBJ1-2; no clear D. The CDR3 consists of 12 residues. Trimming left V 4 bases short and J 8 bases short, with 11 bases between. CDR1 LGHDT and CDR2 YNNKEL come from the germline V gene (reference sequence). Here the CDR3 DNA reads TGTGCCAGCAGCCGGGCAGTTGGCGGCTACACCTTC. It encodes CASSRAVGGYTF.

The V and J genes are TRBV29-1 and TRBJ2-3, with unresolved D. Trimming took 3 bases from V and 0 from J, leaving 13 bases between them. CDR1 is SQVTM, CDR2 ANQGSEA, per germline. The CDR3 runs to 15 residues. CDR3 in DNA: TGCAGCGTTGATGGCCTGAGCCCTAGCACAGATACGCAGTATTTT. This gives the protein CSVDGLSPSTDTQYF.